A single sample is the source of the 28 T cell receptor beta chains below, sequenced in a study of T cell responses to AZD1222 COVID-19 vaccine. Profiled with immunoSEQ multiplex PCR; TCRdb holds only in-frame clones, not every one. The sample includes some 150,000 clones, 70% to 90% of them seen just once. The specimen was peripheral blood, collected on day 0 of AZD1222 vaccination. Source of these receptors: an adult in good health.

The chain is built from TRBV21-1 and TRBJ1-3. TRBV21-1 is tagged as a pseudogene. This CDR3 spans 14 amino acids. The CDR3 coding sequence is TGTGCCAGCAGCAAAGCGCTAGGGACAAACACCATATATTTT. Translated: CASSKALGTNTIYF.

A remark on this clone: This CDR3 is also generated by other DNA sequences in the sample. This rearrangement joins TRBV6-5 to TRBJ2-7, with 7 bases aligning to TRBD2. After removal of 1 base from V and 0 bases from J, the junction contained 3 bases not matched to a gene. CDR3 size: 15 residues. Per germline, CDR1 MNHEY and CDR2 SVGAGI. For the CDR3, the DNA is TGTGCCAGCAGTTACTTATCGGGAGGCTCCTACGAGCAGTACTTC. Protein product: CASSYLSGGSYEQYF.

The chain links TRBV3-1 (or the pseudogene TRBV3-2) to TRBJ2-1; maybe TRBD1 (6 bases). The CDR3 spans 17 residues. CDR1 LGHDT and CDR2 YNNKEL come from the germline V gene (reference sequence). V lost 4 bases and J lost 4, with 20 bases in between. This CDR3 is CASSLPLGAGAYNEQFF. The DNA for the CDR3 is TGTGCCAGCAGCCTCCCGTTGGGGGCCGGGGCATACAATGAGCAGTTCTTC.

The rearrangement uses TRBV12-3 or TRBV12-4 and TRBJ1-5; D gene ambiguous. This CDR3 has 12 amino acids. V was pared by 3 bases and J by 7 bases, with 7 bases between. CDR3 DNA sequence: TGTGCCAGCAGTTTTGGGGAGCAGCCCCAGCATTTT. Its protein product is CASSFGEQPQHF.

This clone was counted a single time. The J gene is TRBJ1-2, the V gene TRBV2; a possible D gene is TRBD1 (5 bases). Trimming took off 2 bases at V and 6 bases at J, with 13 bases between the two ends. Germline lookup yields CDR1 SNHLY and CDR2 FYNNEI. This CDR3 has 14 residues. The CDR3 coding sequence is TGTGCCAGCAGTGAAATATTGGGGGGGAATGGCTACACCTTC. Residues: CASSEILGGNGYTF.

This chain connects TRBV4-3 to TRBJ1-4; TRBD1 is a possible D gene (5 bases). CDR3 size: 17 residues. CDR1 and CDR2 (germline): LGHNA, YSLEER. V dropped 1 base and J dropped 2 bases, with 14 bases sitting between them. This CDR3 is CASSQGLSGWTNEKLFF. In DNA, the CDR3 is TGCGCCAGCAGCCAAGGACTCTCAGGGTGGACTAATGAAAAACTGTTTTTT.

The CDR3 here is CASSQGSGGSYGYTF. As DNA, the CDR3 is TGTGCCAGCAGCCAGGGGTCCGGGGGCTCCTATGGCTACACCTTC. The rearrangement joins TRBV7-6 to TRBJ1-2, with D tentatively TRBD1 (6 bases). The CDR3 extends over 15 amino acids. The V and J ends lost 5 bases and 4 bases respectively, with 17 bases between them. Germline lookup yields CDR1 SGHVS and CDR2 FNYEAQ.

The sample holds one count of this clone. The chain couples TRBV3-1 (or the pseudogene TRBV3-2) to TRBJ2-7; 9 nucleotides agree with TRBD1. The CDR3 totals 13 residues. CDR1 and CDR2 from the germline V gene are LGHDT and YNNKEL (reference sequence). Germline trimming cut 9 bases from V and 4 bases from J; bases unmatched to any gene: 7. CDR3 DNA sequence: TGTGCCAGTCGGGGACAGGGAGGGTACGAGCAGTACTTC. Protein product: CASRGQGGYEQYF.

The chain links TRBV2 to TRBJ1-2; 9 nucleotides agree with TRBD1. V was pared by 9 bases and J by 7 bases, with 3 bases of the junction left unmatched. The CDR3 is made up of 11 amino acids. Per germline, CDR1 SNHLY and CDR2 FYNNEI. The CDR3 is CARGQGGGYTF. The CDR3 nucleotides read TGTGCCAGGGGACAGGGAGGTGGCTACACCTTC.

This rearrangement joins TRBV7-2 to TRBJ1-6; D gene uncertain. V was cut by 6 bases and J by 18 bases, with 9 bases left in between. In germline, CDR1 is SGHTA, CDR2 FQGNSA. This CDR3 region has 9 residues. CDR3 sequence reads: CASRASGHF. Here the CDR3 DNA reads TGTGCCAGCAGGGCTAGCGGCCACTTT.

The rearrangement links TRBV30 to TRBJ1-5; D gene unclear. The CDR3 sequence is 13 residues long. Germline CDR1 reads GTSNPN; CDR2 reads SVGIG (reference sequence). V dropped 2 bases and J dropped 0 bases, with 5 bases sitting between them. Written as DNA, the CDR3 is TGTGCCTGGAGTTCTAATAGCAATCAGCCCCAGCATTTT. Translation: CAWSSNSNQPQHF.

This clone was seen only a few times. This chain uses TRBV4-2 with TRBJ1-1, with D possibly matching TRBD1 (6 bases). This CDR3 comprises 17 residues. The V end was cut by 2 bases, the J end by 0 bases, with 16 bases between. The germline gives CDR1 LGHNA, CDR2 YNFKEQ. The CDR3 reads CASSQKTGHGVNTEAFF. CDR3 coding DNA: TGTGCCAGCAGCCAAAAAACAGGGCATGGGGTGAACACTGAAGCTTTCTTT.

The sample holds one count of this clone. The chain employs TRBV27 and TRBJ2-2, with D possibly TRBD1 on 8 matching bases. The V and J ends lost 2 bases and 5 bases respectively, with 12 bases between them. The CDR3 length is 15 residues. Per germline, CDR1 MNHEY and CDR2 SMNVEV (reference sequence). This CDR3 reads CASSLTGGGTGELFF. The DNA of the CDR3 is TGTGCCAGCAGTTTAACAGGGGGGGGTACCGGGGAGCTGTTTTTT.

V usage is TRBV19 and J usage is TRBJ1-1, with 7 positions matching TRBD1. Germline loops: CDR1 LNHDA, CDR2 SQIVND (reference sequence). The CDR3 length is 15 residues. The V and J ends lost 1 base and 8 bases, in that order; junction bases with no gene match: 10. The DNA for the CDR3 is TGTGCCAGTAGTATAGGAGGAGGGGGCGAGAGAGAAGCTTTCTTT. Protein sequence: CASSIGGGGEREAFF.

A single count supports this clone. The chain recombines TRBV7-2 with TRBJ2-1; 11 bases are shared with TRBD2. V trimming: 8 bases; J trimming: 9 bases; junction bases outside the gene matches: 12. The CDR3 contains 15 residues. Germline lookup yields CDR1 SGHTA and CDR2 FQGNSA. CDR3 sequence: CASQKVAGGQSEQFF. CDR3 bases: TGTGCCAGCCAGAAGGTAGCGGGAGGGCAAAGTGAGCAGTTCTTC.

The V and J genes are TRBV30 and TRBJ2-5, with 8 bases that match TRBD1. CDR3 length: 13 residues. Germline assignment: CDR1 GTSNPN and CDR2 SVGIG (reference sequence). V lost 3 bases and J lost 4; bases outside the gene matches: 4. The CDR3 sequence: CAWSLDRAETQYF. The CDR3 coding sequence is TGTGCCTGGAGCCTGGACAGGGCAGAGACCCAGTACTTC. The full variable domain, with the rest looked up from reference TRBV30 and TRBJ2-5, is SQTIHQWPATLVQPVGSPLSLECTVEGTSNPNLYWYRQAAGRGLQLLFYSVGIGQISSEVPQNLSASRPQDRQFILSSKKLLLSDSGFYLCAWSLDRAETQYFGPGTRLLVL.

The chain joins TRBV2 to TRBJ2-1; the D gene is possibly TRBD1 (7 bases). CDR1 SNHLY and CDR2 FYNNEI come from the germline V gene. This CDR3 is built from 14 residues. V was pared by 6 bases and J by 6 bases, with 15 bases between. Here the CDR3 DNA reads TGTGCCAGCAGCGACAGGGCCGGGGGCAATGAGCAGTTCTTC. This translates into CASSDRAGGNEQFF.

The CDR3 region is CASSPQGRREKLFF. CDR3 in DNA: TGTGCCAGCTCACCCCAGGGGCGCCGTGAAAAACTGTTTTTT. The chain recombines TRBV18 with TRBJ1-4; D is possibly TRBD1 (6 bases). CDR1 and CDR2 (germline): KGHSH, LQKENI. This CDR3 region has 14 residues. The V gene lost 3 bases and the J gene lost 7 bases, with 12 bases spanning the gap. Combining the CDR3 with reference TRBV18 and TRBJ1-4 gives the whole variable domain NAGVMQNPRHLVRRRGQEARLRCSPMKGHSHVYWYRQLPEEGLKFMVYLQKENIIDESGMPKERFSAEFPKEGPSILRIQQVVRGDSAAYFCASSPQGRREKLFFGSGTQLSVL.

This clone has a single count. This sequence joins TRBV30 and TRBJ1-1, with D unclear. The CDR3 totals 13 residues. Per the germline V gene, CDR1 is GTSNPN and CDR2 is SVGIG (reference sequence). The V gene lost 8 bases and the J gene lost 0 bases, with 13 bases spanning the gap. CDR3 region: CAGRHGLNTEAFF. CDR3 DNA sequence: TGTGCCGGACGACATGGGCTGAACACTGAAGCTTTCTTT.

The CDR3 nucleotides read TGTGCCAGCAGCCCGGGACTACCAGAGCAGTTCTTC. Amino acids: CASSPGLPEQFF. The rearrangement uses TRBV11-2 and TRBJ2-1; TRBD2 agrees at 7 bases. Per germline, CDR1 SGHAT and CDR2 FQNNGV. The length of the CDR3 is 12 residues. V lost 5 bases to trimming and J lost 10 bases; unmatched junction nucleotides: 5.

The chain employs TRBV7-2 and TRBJ1-2; TRBD1 might be the D (5 bases). The CDR3 covers 13 residues. From germline, CDR1 is SGHTA and CDR2 FQGNSA. V was clipped by 4 bases and J by 3 bases, with 9 bases between them. For the CDR3, the DNA is TGTGCCAGCAGCTGGGACGAAGACTATGGCTACACCTTC. Protein product: CASSWDEDYGYTF.

The genes are TRBV21-1 and TRBJ1-2. TRBV21-1 is given as a pseudogene. The CDR3 consists of 15 residues. The CDR3 sequence: CASSKGGGIYYGYTF. Written as DNA, the CDR3 is TGTGCCAGCAGCAAAGGAGGAGGGATTTACTATGGCTACACCTTC.

In its sample, this clone was seen a few times. The rearrangement joins TRBV5-1 to TRBJ1-5; no clear D gene. CDR1 and CDR2 from the germline V gene are SGHRS and YFSETQ. The ends were cut back, 0 bases at V and 7 bases at J, with 8 bases in the middle. The CDR3 runs 13 residues. The CDR3 here is CASSLEFGQPQHF. Here the CDR3 DNA reads TGCGCCAGCAGCTTGGAATTTGGGCAGCCCCAGCATTTT.

This sequence joins TRBV29-1 and TRBJ2-1; D is perhaps TRBD2 (6 bases). The CDR3 length is 14 residues. CDR1 and CDR2 from the germline V gene are SQVTM and ANQGSEA. Trimming removed 4 bases at V and 6 bases at J, with 16 bases between. This chain's CDR3 is CSVGRDSRSNEQFF. The CDR3, as DNA: TGCAGCGTTGGTAGGGACTCTCGAAGCAATGAGCAGTTCTTC.

This clone has only a few counts. V usage is TRBV5-5 and J usage is TRBJ2-4; 9 nucleotides align to TRBD1. The J segment lost 5 bases and the V segment lost 4 bases, leaving 16 bases of the junction unmatched. Germline loops: CDR1 SGHKS, CDR2 YYEKEE (reference sequence). This CDR3 region has 18 residues. CDR3 residues: CASSRINRDRVLENIQYF. Here the CDR3 DNA reads TGTGCCAGCAGCCGTATAAACCGGGACAGGGTTTTGGAAAACATTCAGTACTTC.

The V and J genes are TRBV9 and TRBJ1-2; D gene unclear. The germline V and J ends were trimmed by 0 bases and 2 bases, with 8 bases remaining between them. The CDR3 sequence is 14 residues long. Germline V gene sequence: CDR1 SGDLS, CDR2 YYNGEE. The CDR3 nucleotides read TGTGCCAGCAGCGTAGGGGAAGGCAACTATGGCTACACCTTC. It translates to CASSVGEGNYGYTF.

V gene TRBV7-2 combines with J gene TRBJ1-5; maybe TRBD1 (6 bases). CDR1 is SGHTA and CDR2 is FQGNSA in the germline V gene. V gave up 5 bases and J gave up 1 base, with 12 bases separating them. The CDR3 has 15 amino acids. CDR3 sequence reads: CASSPGAASNQPQHF. The DNA for the CDR3 is TGTGCCAGCAGCCCAGGGGCCGCAAGCAATCAGCCCCAGCATTTT.

V and J are TRBV5-4 and TRBJ1-2; D gene unclear. The CDR3 contains 13 residues. V was cut by 2 bases and J by 2 bases, with 7 bases left in between. Germline V gene lookup returns CDR1 SGHNT and CDR2 YYREEE (reference sequence). The CDR3 spells CASSFRGNYGYTF. The CDR3 DNA is TGTGCCAGCAGCTTCAGAGGCAACTATGGCTACACCTTC.